These 18 T cell receptor beta chains share one sample of origin, sequenced in a study of blood T cells in healthy people across ages. Next came a second PCR, run for roughly 6 to 11 cycles, which used a sample-barcoded 5' primer along with a J-beta primer mix. Each CDR3 protein gets one entry after TCRdb re-called the 5' RACE reads with MiXCR. Found here are 1.5 million to 2 million distinct CDR3 sequences, roughly 28% of them singletons; the top ten hold less than 9.5%. Sequenced sample: blood. The receptors shown here come from a woman aged 25 to 39 in good health.

The chain links TRBV14 to TRBJ2-5; D is possibly TRBD1 (5 bases). Trimming took 4 bases from V and 1 from J, leaving 13 bases between them. This CDR3 comprises 15 residues. The germline V gene has CDR1 SGHDN and CDR2 FVKESK. In DNA, the CDR3 is TGTGCCAGCAGCCGTTTAGACAGCGTCCAAGAGACCCAGTACTTC. Its translation: CASSRLDSVQETQYF.

The rearrangement links TRBV6-1 to TRBJ1-5; TRBD1 might be the D (5 bases). This CDR3 has 15 amino acids. Trimming stripped 3 bases from V and 7 bases from J, with 16 bases between. CDR1 and CDR2 (germline): MNHNS, SASEGT. The CDR3 DNA reads TGTGCCAGCAGTGACCAGGACACACTCGGGCAGCCCCAGCATTTT. It translates to CASSDQDTLGQPQHF.

This chain joins TRBV12-3 or TRBV12-4 and TRBJ2-5; D is possibly TRBD1 (6 bases). V gave up 4 bases and J gave up 4 bases, with 10 bases separating them. This CDR3 is built from 13 residues. CDR3: CASSWTVSETQYF. The CDR3 DNA sequence: TGTGCCAGCAGTTGGACAGTTTCAGAGACCCAGTACTTC.

On this clonotype: A read error is possible here, since a much larger clone lies one base away. The rearrangement joins TRBV20-1 to TRBJ2-5, with a tentative D call TRBD2 (5 bases). CDR1 DFQATT and CDR2 SNEGSKA come from the germline V gene (reference sequence). The CDR3 has 16 residues. CDR3 bases: TGCAGTGTTAGAGCCTTACCCGGACTCGGCCAAGAGACCCAGTACTTC. Translated, it gives CSVRALPGLGQETQYF.

This chain uses TRBV15 with TRBJ2-4, with D possibly being TRBD1 or TRBD2 (5 bases each). The CDR3 length is 18 residues. CDR1 is LNHNV and CDR2 is YYDKDF in the germline V gene (reference sequence). V dropped 1 base and J dropped 1 base, with 17 bases sitting between them. The CDR3: CATSRGGDEELAKNIQYF. The CDR3 coding sequence is TGTGCCACCAGCAGAGGAGGGGACGAAGAACTGGCCAAAAACATTCAGTACTTC.

This clonotype has a single count. This may come from a read error, since a much larger clone is one base off. The V and J genes are TRBV10-3 and TRBJ2-7; 8 nucleotides line up with TRBD1. The V and J ends lost 8 bases and 0 bases, in that order; junction bases with no gene match: 9. Germline V lookup: CDR1 ENHRY, CDR2 SYGVKD. CDR3 length: 15 amino acids. The CDR3 DNA reads TGTGCCATCGGCGACCGGGACAGGAGCTCCTACGAGCAGTACTTC. It codes for CAIGDRDRSSYEQYF.

The V and J genes are TRBV7-3 and TRBJ2-1; D is perhaps TRBD1 (5 bases). This CDR3 is 12 amino acids long. From germline, CDR1 is SGHTA and CDR2 FQGTGA. Trimming shortened V by 3 bases and J by 10 bases, and 10 bases separated the two germline ends. CDR3 DNA sequence: TGTGCCAGCAGCTTCTTACAGGAGGAGCAGTTCTTC. As protein: CASSFLQEEQFF. Combining the CDR3 with reference TRBV7-3 and TRBJ2-1 gives the whole variable domain GAGVSQTPSNKVTEKGKYVELRCDPISGHTALYWYRQSLGQGPEFLIYFQGTGAADDSGLPNDRFFAVRPEGSVSTLKIQRTERGDSAVYLCASSFLQEEQFFGPGTRLTVL.

This clonotype showed up many times. V gene TRBV20-1 combines with J gene TRBJ2-4; D perhaps matches TRBD2 (6 bases). Germline-derived CDR1 and CDR2 are DFQATT and SNEGSKA (reference sequence). V was trimmed by 6 bases and J by 5 bases, leaving 11 bases between them. This CDR3 is 12 amino acids long. The CDR3 DNA reads TGCAGTGCCACGGGACTGGAAAACATTCAGTACTTC. It yields the protein CSATGLENIQYF.

This clonotype was recorded many times. The CDR3 DNA reads TGCGCCAGCAGCCAAGATACAGGGACAGGAGTTTATGGCTACACCTTC. Its translation: CASSQDTGTGVYGYTF. J is TRBJ1-2 and V is TRBV4-3; 8 positions match TRBD1. V gave up 0 bases and J gave up 5 bases; unmatched junction bases: 8. The CDR3 spans 16 residues. Germline CDR1 is LGHNA and CDR2 is YSLEER.

The V gene is TRBV28, the J gene TRBJ1-1; D gene ambiguous. V was cut by 4 bases and J by 4 bases, with 13 bases left in between. Germline loops: CDR1 MDHEN, CDR2 SYDVKM. This CDR3 region has 14 residues. CDR3 region: CASSSVFSSTEAFF. CDR3 nucleotide sequence: TGTGCCAGCAGTTCAGTTTTTTCGAGCACTGAAGCTTTCTTT.

This clonotype has ten or more counts. V gene TRBV12-3 or TRBV12-4 combines with J gene TRBJ2-1; D unresolved. The CDR3 extends over 13 amino acids. V shed 6 bases and J shed 0 bases, with 6 bases lying between them. CDR3 DNA sequence: TGTGCCAGCAGGATAAGCTCCTACAATGAGCAGTTCTTC. It specifies CASRISSYNEQFF.

Remarks on this clonotype: A junction end diverges from the germline sequence, so it may reflect a read error. The rearrangement joins TRBV20-1 to TRBJ1-1, with D possibly being TRBD1 (5 bases). CDR3 size: 12 residues. Per the germline V gene, CDR1 is DFQATT and CDR2 is SNEGSKA (reference sequence). The CDR3 DNA follows: TGCGGTGCTAGAGGGGATTTCTTGGGAGCTTTCTTT. Amino acid sequence: CGARGDFLGAFF.

Remarks on this clonotype: A much more abundant neighbour one base away suggests this may be a read error. The genes are TRBV4-1 and TRBJ2-1; 10 bases line up with TRBD2. Gene TRBJ2-7 matches the end of the DNA better, so the J call may be wrong. This CDR3 contains 17 residues. Germline-derived CDR1 and CDR2 are MGHRA and YSYEKL. CDR3 sequence reads: CASSPASGRGTYNEQYF. The CDR3 DNA is TGCGCCAGCAGCCCCGCGAGCGGGAGGGGGACCTACAATGAGCAGTACTTC.

In this sample, this clonotype turned up many times. The chain is built from TRBV2 and TRBJ2-1; TRBD1 aligns across 10 bases. The germline V gene has CDR1 SNHLY and CDR2 FYNNEI. V lost 5 bases, J lost 8 bases, and 6 bases stayed unmatched. This CDR3 comprises 14 residues. The CDR3 region is CASSWTGGTDEQFF. The CDR3 DNA reads TGTGCCAGCAGTTGGACAGGGGGGACGGATGAGCAGTTCTTC.

This clonotype was picked up one time. One end of the junction does not line up with germline, which may come from a read error. The chain employs TRBV12-3 or TRBV12-4 and TRBJ1-5, with a tentative D call TRBD1 (5 bases). This CDR3 region has 13 residues. CDR3: CAGSLGRNQPQHF. DNA for the CDR3: TGTGCCGGCAGCCTGGGACGGAATCAGCCCCAGCATTTT.

This clonotype is a singleton in its sample. The chain employs TRBV20-1 and TRBJ2-1; 14 positions match TRBD2. With 5 bases clipped from V and 8 bases from J, the junction kept 5 bases outside the gene matches. Per germline, CDR1 DFQATT and CDR2 SNEGSKA (reference sequence). CDR3 size: 14 residues. This CDR3 reads CSALPTSGRDEQFF. The CDR3 DNA reads TGCAGTGCTCTCCCGACTAGCGGGAGGGATGAGCAGTTCTTC.

This clonotype has a handful of counts. The V gene is TRBV27, the J gene TRBJ2-1; D is unclear. The CDR3 has 15 residues. CDR1 MNHEY and CDR2 SMNVEV come from the germline V gene (reference sequence). Trimming cost V 5 bases and J 11 bases, with 22 bases left between them. The CDR3 reads CASSNYKNHGPKQFF. The CDR3, as DNA: TGTGCCAGCAGTAATTATAAGAACCACGGCCCAAAGCAGTTCTTC.

J is TRBJ2-1 and V is TRBV5-1, with TRBD2 matching 8 bases. Germline V CDR1 and CDR2: SGHRS, YFSETQ. Germline trimming cut 6 bases from V and 1 base from J; bases unmatched to any gene: 21. This CDR3 spans 20 amino acids. CDR3 nucleotide sequence: TGCGCCAGCACCCTCACCTCGTTCAGCGGGAGCTCTAGGTCCTACAATGAGCAGTTCTTC. Translating gives CASTLTSFSGSSRSYNEQFF.